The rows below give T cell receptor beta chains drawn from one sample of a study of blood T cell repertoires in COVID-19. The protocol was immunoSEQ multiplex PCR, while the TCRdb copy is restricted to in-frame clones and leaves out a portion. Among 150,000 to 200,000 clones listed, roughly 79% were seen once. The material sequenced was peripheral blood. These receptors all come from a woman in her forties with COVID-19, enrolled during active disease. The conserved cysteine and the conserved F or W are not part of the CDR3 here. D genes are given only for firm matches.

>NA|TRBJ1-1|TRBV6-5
ASSYSWTNPNTEAF
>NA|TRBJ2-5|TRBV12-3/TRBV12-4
ASSLNKKETQY
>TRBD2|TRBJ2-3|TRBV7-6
ASSSGTSSSTDTQY
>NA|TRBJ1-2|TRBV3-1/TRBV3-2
ASSQMGGNYGYT
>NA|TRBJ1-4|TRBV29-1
SVAEGREKLF
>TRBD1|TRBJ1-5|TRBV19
ASTGQGGFQPQH
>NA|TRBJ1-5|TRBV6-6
ASTRAGEGQPQH
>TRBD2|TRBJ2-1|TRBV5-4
ASSTGLAGANEQF
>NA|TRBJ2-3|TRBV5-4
ASTDPEDTQY
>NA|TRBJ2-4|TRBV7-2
ASTGMGKNIQY
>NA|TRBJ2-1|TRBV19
ASSIRTGEQF
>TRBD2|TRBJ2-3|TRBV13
ASSFSSGSTDTQY
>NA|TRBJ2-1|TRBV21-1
ASSKPRLAPNEQF
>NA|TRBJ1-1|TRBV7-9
ASSPAGDIAF
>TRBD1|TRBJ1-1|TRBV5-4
ASSLPMTGEPEAF
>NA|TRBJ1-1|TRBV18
ASSANRVNTEAF
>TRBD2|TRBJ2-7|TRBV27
ASSSPGRGRPYEQY
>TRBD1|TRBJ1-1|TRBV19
ASSIGQGGNTEAF
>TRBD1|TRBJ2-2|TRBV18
ASSPQGAPTGELF
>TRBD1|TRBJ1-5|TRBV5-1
ASSLGTGGNQPQH
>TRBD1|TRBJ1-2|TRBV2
ASGQGNYGYT
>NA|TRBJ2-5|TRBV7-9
ASTTSGETQY
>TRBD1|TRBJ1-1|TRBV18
ASSGYRGRNTEAF
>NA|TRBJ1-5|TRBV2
ASSDVAAGQPQH
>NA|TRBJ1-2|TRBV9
ASSVEGEAGYT
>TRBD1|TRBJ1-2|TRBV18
ASSPPTGTYGYT
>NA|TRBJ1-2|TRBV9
ASSVGRVPAGYT
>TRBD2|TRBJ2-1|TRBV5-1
ASSSNAGVHNEQF
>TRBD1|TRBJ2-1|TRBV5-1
ASRGGTVPYNEQF
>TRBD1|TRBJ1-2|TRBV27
ASSRQRTGEGYT
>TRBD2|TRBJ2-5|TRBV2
ASELAGALETQY
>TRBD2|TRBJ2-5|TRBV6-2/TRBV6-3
ASSFAGARETQY
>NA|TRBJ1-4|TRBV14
ASSQNRAEKLF
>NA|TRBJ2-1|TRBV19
ASSHRSNEQF
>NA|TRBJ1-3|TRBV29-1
SVGTARGNTIY
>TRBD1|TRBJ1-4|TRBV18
ASSSGTGREKLF
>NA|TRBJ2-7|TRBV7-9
ASSLGSGEQY
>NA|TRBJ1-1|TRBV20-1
STTRYTEAF
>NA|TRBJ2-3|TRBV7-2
ASSLDRNTDTQY
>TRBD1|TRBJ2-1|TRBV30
AWSDQGALGYYNEQF
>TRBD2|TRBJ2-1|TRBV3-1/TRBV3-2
ASSRPSGGLDEQF
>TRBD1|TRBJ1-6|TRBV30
AFLRRDSDSSYNSPLH
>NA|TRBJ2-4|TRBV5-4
ASSGRGLGNIQY
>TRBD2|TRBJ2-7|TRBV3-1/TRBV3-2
ASSETSGRLYEQY
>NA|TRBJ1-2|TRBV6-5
ASTLPGGYT
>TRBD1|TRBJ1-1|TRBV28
ASSLARDREAF